Below, one TCR beta chain is given with its context. What it binds is unknown. This may stem from a read error, because a much larger clone lies one nucleotide away. The germline gives CDR1 LGHNA, CDR2 YNFKEQ. This CDR3 region has 15 residues. V trimming: 6 bases; J trimming: 5 bases; junction bases outside the gene matches: 8. This record belongs to a study of Ad26.COV2.S vaccination and SARS-CoV-2 variants. Findings and caveats of the study: Similar non-spike TCR breadth was observed in recipients of vaccine and of placebo.

Documented treatment: roughly 19 received Ad26.COV2.S at low or high dose, single or two shots; roughly 5 received placebo; per-sample allocation not given. The samples were gathered on day 63 after the first injection of vaccine or placebo. Method: immunoSEQ multiplex PCR; TCRdb's copy keeps in-frame clones and lacks some. The sample lists roughly 350,000 clones; about 88% were seen once. The chain is built from TRBV4-2 and TRBJ2-7; TRBD1 matches 12 bases. The sample here was peripheral blood, taken in a trial of Ad26.COV2.S vaccine versus placebo. This clonotype originated in a person aged 18-60 years who received the Ad26.COV2.S COVID-19 vaccine or a placebo. The DNA for the CDR3 is TGTGCCAGCAGTTTCACCGGGACAGGGGGCGACGAGCAGTACTTC. It encodes CASSFTGTGGDEQYF.